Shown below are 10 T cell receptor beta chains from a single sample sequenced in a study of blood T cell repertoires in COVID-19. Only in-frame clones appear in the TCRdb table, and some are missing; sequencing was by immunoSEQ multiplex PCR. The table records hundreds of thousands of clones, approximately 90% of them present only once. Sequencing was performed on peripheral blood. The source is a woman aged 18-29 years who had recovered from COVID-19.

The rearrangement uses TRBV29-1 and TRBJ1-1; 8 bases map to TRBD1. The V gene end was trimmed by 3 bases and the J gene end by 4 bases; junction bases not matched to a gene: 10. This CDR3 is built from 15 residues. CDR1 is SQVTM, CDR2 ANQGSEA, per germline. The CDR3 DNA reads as TGCAGCGTTGATGTTTTGCCTGGACAGGGCACTGAAGCTTTCTTT. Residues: CSVDVLPGQGTEAFF. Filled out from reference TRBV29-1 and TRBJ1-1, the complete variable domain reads SAVISQKPSRDICQRGTSLTIQCQVDSQVTMMFWYRQQPGQSLTLIATANQGSEATYESGFVIDKFPISRPNLTFSTLTVSNMSPEDSSIYLCSVDVLPGQGTEAFFGQGTRLTVV.

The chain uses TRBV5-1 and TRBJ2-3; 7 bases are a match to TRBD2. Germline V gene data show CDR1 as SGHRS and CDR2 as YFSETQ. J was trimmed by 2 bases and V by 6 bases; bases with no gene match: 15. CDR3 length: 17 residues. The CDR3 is CASTQRGGAISTDTQYF. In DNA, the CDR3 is TGCGCCAGCACACAGCGGGGCGGGGCAATCTCCACAGATACGCAGTATTTT.

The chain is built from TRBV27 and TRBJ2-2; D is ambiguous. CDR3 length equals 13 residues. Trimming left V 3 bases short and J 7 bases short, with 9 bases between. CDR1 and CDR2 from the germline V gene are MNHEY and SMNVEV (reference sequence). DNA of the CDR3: TGTGCCAGCAGTTTGCTGGCTTACGGGGAGCTGTTTTTT. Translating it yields CASSLLAYGELFF.

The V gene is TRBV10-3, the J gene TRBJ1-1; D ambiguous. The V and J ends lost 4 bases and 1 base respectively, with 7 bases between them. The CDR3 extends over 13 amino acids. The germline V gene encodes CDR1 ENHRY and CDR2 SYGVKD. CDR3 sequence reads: CAISVPGNTEAFF. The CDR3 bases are TGTGCCATCAGTGTCCCAGGGAACACTGAAGCTTTCTTT.

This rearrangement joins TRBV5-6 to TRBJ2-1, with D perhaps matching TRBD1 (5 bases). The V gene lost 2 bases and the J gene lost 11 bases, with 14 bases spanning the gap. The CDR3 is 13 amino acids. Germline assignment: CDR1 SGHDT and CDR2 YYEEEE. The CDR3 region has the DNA TGTGCCAGCAGCTTCCCCAATTCAGGGAAGCAGTTCTTC. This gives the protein CASSFPNSGKQFF. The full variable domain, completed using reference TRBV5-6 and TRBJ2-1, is DAGVTQSPTHLIKTRGQQVTLRCSPKSGHDTVSWYQQALGQGPQFIFQYYEEEERQRGNFPDRFSGHQFPNYSSELNVNALLLGDSALYLCASSFPNSGKQFFGPGTRLTVL.

The CDR3 sequence is CSVRGPAYGYTF. The DNA for the CDR3 is TGCAGCGTCAGGGGGCCAGCCTATGGCTACACCTTC. The J gene is TRBJ1-2, the V gene TRBV29-1; TRBD1 aligns across 8 bases. The ends lost 6 bases at V and 4 bases at J; junction bases unmatched: 4. CDR3 size: 12 residues. CDR1 is SQVTM, CDR2 ANQGSEA, per germline.

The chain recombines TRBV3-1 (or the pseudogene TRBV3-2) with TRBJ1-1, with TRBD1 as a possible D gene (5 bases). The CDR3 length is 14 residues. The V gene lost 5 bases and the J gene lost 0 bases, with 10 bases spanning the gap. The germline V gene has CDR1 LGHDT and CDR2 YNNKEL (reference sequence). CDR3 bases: TGTGCCAGCAGCGGGGAGGGGATGAACACTGAAGCTTTCTTT. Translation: CASSGEGMNTEAFF.

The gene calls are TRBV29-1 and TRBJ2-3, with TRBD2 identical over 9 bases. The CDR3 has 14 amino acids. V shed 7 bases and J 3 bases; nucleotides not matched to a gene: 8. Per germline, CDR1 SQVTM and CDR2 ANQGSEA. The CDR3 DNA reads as TGCAGCGGGGGTTGGCTAGCGGGAACAGATACGCAGTATTTT. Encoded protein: CSGGWLAGTDTQYF.

The CDR3 is CASSLGALAGGYNEQFF. CDR3 in DNA: TGTGCCAGCAGCCTAGGGGCCCTAGCGGGAGGTTACAATGAGCAGTTCTTC. V is TRBV3-1 (or the pseudogene TRBV3-2) and J is TRBJ2-1, with 11 bases lining up with TRBD2. The germline V gene encodes CDR1 LGHDT and CDR2 YNNKEL (reference sequence). This CDR3 spans 17 amino acids. Losses at the gene ends were 4 bases for V and 4 bases for J; bases not matched to a gene: 9.

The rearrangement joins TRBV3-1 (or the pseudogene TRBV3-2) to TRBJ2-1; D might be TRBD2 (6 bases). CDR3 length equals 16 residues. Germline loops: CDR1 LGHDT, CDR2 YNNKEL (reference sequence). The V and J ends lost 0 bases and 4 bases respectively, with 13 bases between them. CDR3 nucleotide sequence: TGTGCCAGCAGCCAAGATCGGGACTTAATATACAATGAGCAGTTCTTC. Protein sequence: CASSQDRDLIYNEQFF.